This T cell receptor (beta chain) was profiled in a study of T cell responses to AZD1222 COVID-19 vaccine. Points from the study as a whole: Nearly half of spike-specific TCRs reportedly target unmutated variant regions.

Turning to this clone: Its specificity is unknown.

Sequencing was performed with immunoSEQ multiplex PCR; in TCRdb, only in-frame clones are kept and a portion is missing. The data contain roughly 130,000 clones, 85% to 90% of them singletons. CDR3 size: 17 residues. Per the germline V gene, CDR1 is SGHTA and CDR2 is FQGTGA. The junction had 10 bases not matched to a gene; V was cut back by 2 bases and J by 5 bases. This TCR was recovered from an adult in good health. This material consisted of peripheral blood, taken on day 0 of AZD1222 vaccination. J is TRBJ2-3 and V is TRBV7-3; TRBD2 matches at 10 bases. CDR3 amino acids: CASSLGRRIAGGDTQYF. CDR3 nucleotides: TGTGCCAGCAGCTTAGGGCGCCGGATAGCGGGGGGAGATACGCAGTATTTT.